Each of the 28 T cell receptor beta chains below was sequenced from the same sample in a study of blood T cell repertoires in COVID-19. Sequencing was performed with immunoSEQ multiplex PCR; in TCRdb, only in-frame clones are kept and a portion is missing. Of some 45,000 clones listed, around 82% are singletons. The specimen was peripheral blood. The receptor set was obtained from a woman aged 80 or over with acute or convalescent COVID-19.

The chain recombines TRBV27 with TRBJ1-6; no definite D call. The CDR3 loop spans 12 amino acids. V was trimmed by 3 bases and J by 8 bases, leaving 5 bases between them. Germline CDR1 reads MNHEY; CDR2 reads SMNVEV (reference sequence). Here the CDR3 DNA reads TGTGCCAGCAGTTTCCCCGATTCACCCCTCCACTTT. It is translated as CASSFPDSPLHF.

The CDR3 sequence: CASSPLAPVPFF. Here the CDR3 DNA reads TGTGCCAGCAGCCCCCTAGCCCCGGTGCCGTTCTTC. The J gene is TRBJ2-1, the V gene TRBV11-2; possible D gene TRBD2, 5 bases. The CDR3 length is 12 residues. Germline V gene data show CDR1 as SGHAT and CDR2 as FQNNGV. Trimming shortened V by 5 bases and J by 15 bases, and 17 bases separated the two germline ends.

J is TRBJ2-1 and V is TRBV18; TRBD1 is a possible D gene (5 bases). CDR3 length: 14 residues. The germline gives CDR1 KGHSH, CDR2 LQKENI. Trimming removed 0 bases from V and 4 bases from J, with 7 bases in between. CDR3 region: CASSPPGPYNEQFF. In DNA, the CDR3 is TGTGCCAGCTCACCACCGGGGCCGTACAATGAGCAGTTCTTC.

The V call is TRBV19, the J call TRBJ1-1; 7 bases line up with TRBD1. Germline trimming cut 8 bases from V and 1 base from J; bases unmatched to any gene: 10. This CDR3 region has 15 residues. CDR1 and CDR2 (germline): LNHDA, SQIVND (reference sequence). For the CDR3, the DNA is TGTGCCAGTTCTGGGCGCTACAGGGGGAACACTGAAGCTTTCTTT. Its protein product is CASSGRYRGNTEAFF.

The V call is TRBV30, the J call TRBJ1-1; D possibly corresponds to TRBD1 (5 bases). Germline-derived CDR1 and CDR2 are GTSNPN and SVGIG (reference sequence). The CDR3 is 16 amino acids. The V end lost 0 bases, the J end lost 5 bases, and 19 bases lay between the germline ends. CDR3 region: CAWSVRVGTGGTEAFF. CDR3 DNA sequence: TGTGCCTGGAGTGTAAGGGTCGGCACGGGGGGAACTGAAGCTTTCTTT.

This sequence joins TRBV5-1 and TRBJ1-4, with 7 bases lining up with TRBD1. With 5 bases clipped from V and 0 bases from J, the junction kept 1 base outside the gene matches. The length of the CDR3 is 14 residues. Germline V lookup: CDR1 SGHRS, CDR2 YFSETQ. CDR3 DNA: TGCGCCAGCAGAGGGGGCCCAACTAATGAAAAACTGTTTTTT. It encodes CASRGGPTNEKLFF.

The V call is TRBV24-1, the J call TRBJ1-5, with a weak D call TRBD1 (6 bases). The CDR3 length is 15 residues. V lost 9 bases and J 0 bases, leaving 14 bases between the germline ends. Germline CDR1 is KGHDR and CDR2 is SFDVKD. The CDR3 protein is CATAQGGASNQPQHF. The CDR3 DNA sequence: TGTGCCACCGCCCAAGGGGGGGCTAGCAATCAGCCCCAGCATTTT.

The chain couples TRBV6-1 to TRBJ1-2, with D perhaps matching TRBD1 (5 bases). CDR3 length: 12 residues. Germline loops: CDR1 MNHNS, CDR2 SASEGT. V lost 3 bases and J lost 14, with 16 bases in between. The CDR3 nucleotides are TGTGCCAGCAGTGATGGCACAGGCGGAAGAACCTTC. Its translation is CASSDGTGGRTF.

V gene TRBV5-8 combines with J gene TRBJ1-6; D gene unclear. Germline CDR1 reads SGHTS; CDR2 reads YDEGEE. V was trimmed by 1 base and J by 8 bases, leaving 10 bases between them. The CDR3 is 14 residues long. DNA of the CDR3: TGTGCCAGCAGCTTGTTAGGGAGGGATTCACCCCTCCACTTT. Translating it yields CASSLLGRDSPLHF. The complete variable domain, with remaining parts taken from reference TRBV5-8 and TRBJ1-6, reads EAGVTQSPTHLIKTRGQQATLRCSPISGHTSVYWYQQALGLGLQFLLWYDEGEERNRGNFPPRFSGRQFPNYSSELNVNALELEDSALYLCASSLLGRDSPLHFGNGTRLTVT.

The chain is built from TRBV9 and TRBJ2-1; D possibly corresponds to TRBD1 (5 bases). With 2 bases removed from V and 7 bases from J, the gap between germline ends came to 10 bases. Germline V CDR1 and CDR2: SGDLS, YYNGEE. This CDR3 has 13 amino acids. The CDR3 loop is CASSVDSVNEQFF. CDR3 nucleotide sequence: TGTGCCAGCAGCGTCGACAGTGTAAATGAGCAGTTCTTC.

The chain employs TRBV2 and TRBJ2-7, with D possibly matching TRBD2 (5 bases). Germline assignment: CDR1 SNHLY and CDR2 FYNNEI. With 2 bases removed from V and 7 bases from J, the gap between germline ends came to 9 bases. The CDR3 loop spans 12 amino acids. The CDR3 region has the DNA TGTGCCAGCAGTGAAACGGGGATTGAGCAGTACTTC. Residues: CASSETGIEQYF.

Concerning this clone itself: An end of the junction differs from the germline gene, which may be a read error. The chain couples TRBV7-9 to TRBJ1-2, with TRBD1 identical over 7 bases. The CDR3 runs 13 residues. Germline CDR1 and CDR2: SEHNR and FQNEAQ (reference sequence). CDR3 in DNA: TGTGCCAGCGGCTTTGACAGGGATTCTGACTACACCTTC. Protein sequence: CASGFDRDSDYTF.

The chain combines TRBV11-2 with TRBJ2-5; 8 bases fit TRBD2. V was clipped by 1 base and J by 1 base; unmatched bases: 11. This CDR3 region has 18 residues. Per germline, CDR1 SGHAT and CDR2 FQNNGV. The CDR3 DNA reads as TGTGCCAGCAGCTTAGGCCTAGCGGGTAAACCCTTCCAAGAGACCCAGTACTTC. It is translated as CASSLGLAGKPFQETQYF.

The chain employs TRBV3-1 (or the pseudogene TRBV3-2) and TRBJ2-1, with D perhaps matching TRBD2 (6 bases). The CDR3 sequence is 15 residues long. Trimming removed 1 base from V and 7 bases from J, with 14 bases in between. CDR1 is LGHDT and CDR2 is YNNKEL in the germline V gene (reference sequence). The CDR3: CASSQARLAMNEQFF. CDR3 bases: TGTGCCAGCAGCCAAGCGCGGCTAGCGATGAATGAGCAGTTCTTC.

The gene calls are TRBV29-1 and TRBJ2-7, with 7 bases identical to TRBD2. The CDR3 extends over 14 amino acids. Trimming took 6 bases from V and 9 from J; bases not matched to a gene: 17. CDR1 and CDR2 (germline): SQVTM, ANQGSEA. The CDR3 loop reads CSVETGGPSSRQYF. DNA of the CDR3: TGCAGCGTCGAAACGGGAGGCCCAAGCTCCAGGCAGTACTTC.

In this sample, this clone turned up once. The chain uses TRBV4-1 and TRBJ2-3; 11 bases agree with TRBD2. Germline lookup yields CDR1 MGHRA and CDR2 YSYEKL. The V segment lost 4 bases and the J segment 4 bases; nucleotides outside the gene matches: 7. This CDR3 region has 16 residues. CDR3 sequence reads: CASSPRLAGRADTQYF. CDR3 nucleotide sequence: TGCGCCAGCAGCCCGCGACTAGCGGGAAGGGCAGATACGCAGTATTTT.

The J gene is TRBJ2-3, the V gene TRBV3-1 (or the pseudogene TRBV3-2); TRBD2 might be the D (7 bases). Germline CDR1 reads LGHDT; CDR2 reads YNNKEL (reference sequence). This CDR3 spans 15 amino acids. V was pared by 3 bases and J by 2 bases, with 12 bases between. Here the CDR3 reads CASSHGGRNTDTQYF. The CDR3 DNA reads as TGTGCCAGCAGCCACGGGGGGCGCAACACAGATACGCAGTATTTT.

The rearrangement links TRBV7-9 to TRBJ2-7; 7 bases align to TRBD1. The CDR3 is made up of 14 amino acids. CDR1 is SEHNR, CDR2 FQNEAQ, per germline (reference sequence). With 0 bases clipped from V and 6 bases from J, the junction kept 5 bases outside the gene matches. The CDR3 nucleotides read TGTGCCAGCAGCTTAGCGGAGACAGGGCGCGAGCAGTACTTC. The encoded protein is CASSLAETGREQYF.

The chain couples TRBV28 to TRBJ1-1; D is unresolved. The CDR3 totals 13 residues. The V gene lost 7 bases and the J gene lost 3 bases, with 12 bases spanning the gap. Germline CDR1 reads MDHEN; CDR2 reads SYDVKM. The CDR3, as DNA: TGTGCCAGCACCACTATTCTGGACACTGAAGCTTTCTTT. This sequence encodes CASTTILDTEAFF. The full variable domain, rest sourced from reference TRBV28 and TRBJ1-1, is DVKVTQSSRYLVKRTGEKVFLECVQDMDHENMFWYRQDPGLGLRLIYFSYDVKMKEKGDIPEGYSVSREKKERFSLILESASTNQTSMYLCASTTILDTEAFFGQGTRLTVV.

The CDR3 is CASSPGESEAFF. The CDR3 DNA sequence: TGTGCCAGCAGCCCTGGGGAGTCTGAAGCTTTCTTT. V gene TRBV5-6 combines with J gene TRBJ1-1; the D is unclear. Per the germline V gene, CDR1 is SGHDT and CDR2 is YYEEEE. This CDR3 contains 12 residues. The ends were cut back, 4 bases at V and 6 bases at J, with 10 bases in the middle.

As regards this clone: Other DNA sequences in the same sample also yield this CDR3. The chain joins TRBV18 to TRBJ1-1; a possible D gene is TRBD1 (6 bases). V shed 6 bases and J shed 5 bases, with 13 bases lying between them. There are 13 residues in the CDR3. The germline gives CDR1 KGHSH, CDR2 LQKENI. The CDR3 DNA reads TGTGCCAGCTCCCCCGACAGGCGGACTGAAGCTTTCTTT. Its translation is CASSPDRRTEAFF. Supplemented by reference TRBV18 and TRBJ1-1, the full variable domain reads NAGVMQNPRHLVRRRGQEARLRCSPMKGHSHVYWYRQLPEEGLKFMVYLQKENIIDESGMPKERFSAEFPKEGPSILRIQQVVRGDSAAYFCASSPDRRTEAFFGQGTRLTVV.

The CDR3 DNA reads as TGCGCCAGCAGCCAAGATCTGGGGGGCTACGAGCAGTACTTC. Translated, it gives CASSQDLGGYEQYF. V is TRBV4-1 and J is TRBJ2-7, with a tentative D call TRBD2 (6 bases). The CDR3 covers 14 residues. V lost 0 bases to trimming and J lost 3 bases, with 9 bases between them. Germline V gives CDR1 MGHRA, CDR2 YSYEKL.

This clone is a singleton in its sample. The genes are TRBV2 and TRBJ2-7, with 7 nucleotides matching TRBD1. The CDR3 has 15 amino acids. With 6 bases clipped from V and 1 base from J, the junction kept 9 bases outside the gene matches. Germline lookup yields CDR1 SNHLY and CDR2 FYNNEI. The CDR3 loop reads CASSRGQQISYEQYF. Here the CDR3 DNA reads TGTGCCAGCAGCCGGGGACAGCAGATTTCCTACGAGCAGTACTTC.

This chain joins TRBV27 and TRBJ2-3; D is perhaps TRBD1 (5 bases). The germline V gene has CDR1 MNHEY and CDR2 SMNVEV (reference sequence). CDR3 length: 12 amino acids. Trimming removed 8 bases at V and 5 bases at J, with 11 bases between. The CDR3 sequence is CASQQGLDTQYF. For the CDR3, the DNA is TGTGCCAGCCAGCAGGGTTTAGATACGCAGTATTTT.

The chain links TRBV6-4 to TRBJ1-6, with D unresolved. The CDR3 loop spans 15 amino acids. The V end was cut by 2 bases, the J end by 7 bases, with 12 bases between. CDR1 is MRHNA, CDR2 SNTAGT, per germline. CDR3 region: CASSDVGSSNSPLHF. The CDR3 coding sequence is TGTGCCAGCAGTGACGTAGGGAGTTCGAATTCACCCCTCCACTTT.

The rearrangement joins TRBV4-1 to TRBJ1-6, with a weak D call TRBD1 (6 bases). Deletions cut 4 bases from V and 3 bases from J, with 13 bases between. This CDR3 contains 16 residues. Germline values: CDR1 MGHRA, CDR2 YSYEKL. CDR3 coding DNA: TGCGCCAGCAGCCTTTCCCAGGGGTTCTATAATTCACCCCTCCACTTT. Its protein is CASSLSQGFYNSPLHF.

The chain links TRBV27 to TRBJ1-2; 9 bases agree with TRBD1. The CDR3 loop spans 14 amino acids. With 2 bases clipped from V and 4 bases from J, the junction kept 2 bases outside the gene matches. Germline V lookup: CDR1 MNHEY, CDR2 SMNVEV (reference sequence). The DNA of the CDR3 is TGTGCCAGCAGTTTAGAACAGGGGGCCTATGGCTACACCTTC. Its protein product is CASSLEQGAYGYTF.

The chain uses TRBV5-1 and TRBJ2-3; TRBD2 agrees at 14 bases. The V gene end was trimmed by 4 bases and the J gene end by 2 bases; junction bases not matched to a gene: 12. The CDR3 is 19 amino acids. CDR1 SGHRS and CDR2 YFSETQ come from the germline V gene. The CDR3: CASSLGLAGGWGDTDTQYF. In DNA, the CDR3 is TGCGCCAGCAGCCTCGGACTAGCGGGAGGATGGGGGGACACAGATACGCAGTATTTT.